This is a list of T cell receptor beta chains from one sample in a study of OX40 agonist ivuxolimab in advanced cancers. The table came from immunoSEQ multiplex PCR; TCRdb's copy has only in-frame clones and leaves some out. The sample comprises 75,000 to 80,000 clones, over 70% of which are singletons, and around 7.2% rests with the top ten. The sequencing used CD4+ or CD8+ T cells sorted from blood, collected in a trial of the OX40 agonist ivuxolimab. These receptors originate from an adult with an advanced solid tumor such as melanoma, head and neck, liver or kidney cancer. Both conserved end residues are part of each CDR3. Each record gives: clone size, J gene, D gene, V gene, CDR3 protein, CDR3 DNA. A D gene is named only where the DNA matches it firmly. Clone size is shown for a subset of rows, as once, few, many or a class of expanded clone.

clone_size: -
j_call: TRBJ2-2
d_call: -
v_call: TRBV2
cdr3_aa: CASSVLRGAGELFF
cdr3_nt: TGTGCCAGCAGTGTTCTCAGGGGGGCCGGGGAGCTGTTTTTT

clone_size: -
j_call: TRBJ1-1
d_call: TRBD1
v_call: TRBV19
cdr3_aa: CASIGTGGKHTEAFF
cdr3_nt: TGTGCCAGTATTGGGACAGGGGGAAAACACACTGAAGCTTTCTTT

clone_size: once
j_call: TRBJ1-2
d_call: -
v_call: TRBV7-2
cdr3_aa: CASSLVDTYGYTF
cdr3_nt: TGTGCCAGCAGCTTGGTCGACACTTATGGCTACACCTTC

clone_size: -
j_call: TRBJ2-3
d_call: TRBD2
v_call: TRBV5-1
cdr3_aa: CASSPGLAGTTDTQYF
cdr3_nt: TGCGCCAGCAGTCCTGGACTAGCGGGGACCACAGATACGCAGTATTTT

clone_size: -
j_call: TRBJ2-7
d_call: TRBD1
v_call: TRBV2
cdr3_aa: CASCRDSNYEQYF
cdr3_nt: TGTGCCAGCTGCCGGGACAGCAACTACGAGCAGTACTTC

clone_size: once
j_call: TRBJ1-2
d_call: -
v_call: TRBV9
cdr3_aa: CAGSVAGTDHYGYTF
cdr3_nt: TGTGCCGGCAGCGTAGCCGGGACGGACCACTATGGCTACACCTTC

clone_size: -
j_call: TRBJ2-2
d_call: -
v_call: TRBV29-1
cdr3_aa: CSVGPLVGTGELFF
cdr3_nt: TGCAGCGTTGGGCCACTCGTGGGAACCGGGGAGCTGTTTTTT

clone_size: few
j_call: TRBJ2-7
d_call: TRBD2
v_call: TRBV9
cdr3_aa: CASSVGGTSGVYEQYF
cdr3_nt: TGTGCCAGCAGCGTAGGAGGGACTAGCGGGGTCTACGAGCAGTACTTC

clone_size: few
j_call: TRBJ2-7
d_call: -
v_call: TRBV7-2
cdr3_aa: CASSQAGQGDEQYF
cdr3_nt: TGTGCCAGCAGCCAGGCGGGGCAGGGGGACGAGCAGTACTTC

clone_size: -
j_call: TRBJ1-2
d_call: -
v_call: TRBV6-5
cdr3_aa: CASSSGAYGYTF
cdr3_nt: TGTGCCAGCAGTTCCGGAGCCTATGGCTACACCTTC

clone_size: -
j_call: TRBJ2-5
d_call: -
v_call: TRBV28
cdr3_aa: CASSPRTPRPETQYF
cdr3_nt: TGTGCCAGCAGTCCACGGACACCTCGGCCAGAGACCCAGTACTTC

clone_size: -
j_call: TRBJ1-1
d_call: TRBD1
v_call: TRBV18
cdr3_aa: CASSPPGQGVVEAFF
cdr3_nt: TGTGCCAGCTCACCACCGGGACAGGGGGTCGTTGAAGCTTTCTTT

clone_size: -
j_call: TRBJ1-1
d_call: -
v_call: TRBV29-1
cdr3_aa: CSVELGAVTEAFF
cdr3_nt: TGCAGCGTTGAATTAGGGGCAGTGACAGAAGCTTTCTTT

clone_size: -
j_call: TRBJ1-3
d_call: -
v_call: TRBV2
cdr3_aa: CASRPVLSGNTIYF
cdr3_nt: TGTGCCAGCAGGCCAGTCCTCTCTGGAAACACCATATATTTT

clone_size: -
j_call: TRBJ1-1
d_call: TRBD1
v_call: TRBV5-4
cdr3_aa: CASSSMKDRGRPTEAFF
cdr3_nt: TGTGCCAGCAGCTCAATGAAGGACAGGGGGCGCCCCACTGAAGCTTTCTTT

clone_size: -
j_call: TRBJ2-5
d_call: TRBD1
v_call: TRBV9
cdr3_aa: CASSVTGAQETQYF
cdr3_nt: TGTGCCAGCAGCGTTACAGGGGCCCAAGAGACCCAGTACTTC

clone_size: -
j_call: TRBJ2-1
d_call: TRBD2
v_call: TRBV5-1
cdr3_aa: CASSLGASGTYNEQFF
cdr3_nt: TGCGCCAGCAGCTTGGGGGCTAGCGGAACCTACAATGAGCAGTTCTTC

clone_size: -
j_call: TRBJ2-1
d_call: -
v_call: TRBV6-6
cdr3_aa: CASSYSNNNEQFF
cdr3_nt: TGTGCCAGCAGTTACTCGAATAACAATGAGCAGTTCTTC

clone_size: -
j_call: TRBJ2-7
d_call: -
v_call: TRBV15
cdr3_aa: CATSSGQKSYEQYF
cdr3_nt: TGTGCCACCAGCAGCGGACAGAAGTCCTACGAGCAGTACTTC

clone_size: -
j_call: TRBJ1-3
d_call: -
v_call: TRBV10-3
cdr3_aa: CAISGDISSGNTIYF
cdr3_nt: TGTGCCATCAGTGGGGACATAAGCTCTGGAAACACCATATATTTT

clone_size: -
j_call: TRBJ2-7
d_call: TRBD2
v_call: TRBV5-1
cdr3_aa: CASSPTSGNAYEQYF
cdr3_nt: TGCGCCAGCAGCCCAACTAGCGGCAACGCCTACGAGCAGTACTTC

clone_size: -
j_call: TRBJ2-3
d_call: TRBD2
v_call: TRBV4-2
cdr3_aa: CASSQERGAGADTQYF
cdr3_nt: TGTGCCAGCAGCCAAGAGCGGGGGGCGGGGGCAGATACGCAGTATTTT

clone_size: -
j_call: TRBJ1-5
d_call: -
v_call: TRBV27
cdr3_aa: CASSLSGLVEPQHF
cdr3_nt: TGTGCCAGCAGTTTATCGGGGCTAGTAGAGCCCCAGCATTTT

clone_size: -
j_call: TRBJ2-2
d_call: TRBD1
v_call: TRBV19
cdr3_aa: CASSTGTASTGSGELFF
cdr3_nt: TGTGCCAGTAGTACAGGGACAGCCTCAACGGGCTCCGGGGAGCTGTTTTTT

clone_size: -
j_call: TRBJ2-3
d_call: -
v_call: TRBV6-1
cdr3_aa: CASSVQGGTDTQYF
cdr3_nt: TGTGCCAGCAGTGTACAGGGAGGCACAGATACGCAGTATTTT

clone_size: -
j_call: TRBJ1-2
d_call: TRBD1
v_call: TRBV27
cdr3_aa: CASSSGTGSYGYTF
cdr3_nt: TGTGCCAGCAGTTCGGGGACAGGGAGCTATGGCTACACCTTC

clone_size: -
j_call: TRBJ1-5
d_call: TRBD1
v_call: TRBV28
cdr3_aa: CASSLTGGNQPQHF
cdr3_nt: TGTGCCAGCAGTTTGACAGGGGGCAATCAGCCCCAGCATTTT